The 3 T cell receptor beta chains below come from one sample, sequenced in a study of response to subunit inactivated influenza vaccine. Using its own MiXCR run on the RT-PCR reads, TCRdb lists one record per CDR3 protein. The data contain about 780,000 distinct CDR3 sequences, roughly 18% of them singletons. This specimen consisted of PBMCs from blood, obtained 5 days after vaccination. The receptors were gathered from a man aged 45-60 years who received an inactivated influenza vaccine.

The rearrangement links TRBV6-1 to TRBJ2-5; the match to TRBD1 covers 8 bases. In germline, CDR1 is MNHNS, CDR2 SASEGT. This CDR3 contains 15 residues. The junction had 10 bases not matched to a gene; V was cut back by 5 bases and J by 5 bases. The CDR3 DNA sequence: TGTGCCAGCAGTCCCACAGGGGGGAAGTTGGAGACCCAGTACTTC. Translated, it gives CASSPTGGKLETQYF.

This clonotype showed up many times. The chain recombines TRBV12-3 or TRBV12-4 with TRBJ1-2; D call uncertain. CDR3 length: 12 amino acids. Trimming cost V 5 bases and J 0 bases, with 4 bases left between them. In DNA, the CDR3 is TGTGCCAGCAGTCCTTCTAACTATGGCTACACCTTC. It translates to CASSPSNYGYTF.

Only a few counts were recorded for this clonotype. The chain joins TRBV20-1 to TRBJ2-7, with D perhaps matching TRBD2 (5 bases). Germline V gene data show CDR1 as DFQATT and CDR2 as SNEGSKA (reference sequence). V was clipped by 8 bases and J by 5 bases, with 13 bases between them. The CDR3 length is 11 residues. The CDR3 nucleotides are TGCAGTTCCGATGAGGGAAACGAGCAGTACTTC. Amino acids: CSSDEGNEQYF.